This TCR beta chain came from a study of Ad26.COV2.S vaccination and SARS-CoV-2 variants. Trimming shortened V by 2 bases and J by 6 bases, and 14 bases separated the two germline ends. CDR1 and CDR2 from the germline V gene are LGHDT and YNNKEL (reference sequence). This CDR3 comprises 15 residues. The protocol was immunoSEQ multiplex PCR, while the TCRdb copy is restricted to in-frame clones and leaves out a portion. This sample carries some 480,000 clones, 87% of them seen once, and the ten largest clones take 10% to 15%. This sample's treatment: about 20 received Ad26.COV2.S at low or high dose, single or two shots; about 5 received placebo; per-sample allocation not given. On day 63 after the first injection, vaccine and placebo recipients gave samples.

This receptor was obtained from a person aged 18-60 years who received the Ad26.COV2.S COVID-19 vaccine or a placebo. The sequencing used peripheral blood, collected in a trial of Ad26.COV2.S vaccine versus placebo. The chain uses TRBV3-1 (or the pseudogene TRBV3-2) and TRBJ1-5; D is undetermined. CDR3 in DNA: TGTGCCAGCAGCCAACAGGTGGGCTTCGGTCAGCCCCAGCATTTT. It encodes CASSQQVGFGQPQHF.